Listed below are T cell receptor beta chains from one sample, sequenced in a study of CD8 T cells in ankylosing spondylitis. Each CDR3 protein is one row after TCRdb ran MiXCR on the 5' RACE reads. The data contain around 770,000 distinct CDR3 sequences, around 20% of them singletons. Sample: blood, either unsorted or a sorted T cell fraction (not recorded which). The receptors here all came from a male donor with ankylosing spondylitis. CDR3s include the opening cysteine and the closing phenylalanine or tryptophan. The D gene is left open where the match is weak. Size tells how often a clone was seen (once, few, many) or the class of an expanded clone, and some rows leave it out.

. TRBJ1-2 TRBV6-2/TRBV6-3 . TGTGCCAGCAGTTACGACGAGTGGGGTTTATATGGCTACACCTTC CASSYDEWGLYGYTF
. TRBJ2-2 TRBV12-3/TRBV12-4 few TGTGCCAGCAGTTTTTTAAGAGGGGGGCGATCCGGGGAGCTGTTTTTT CASSFLRGGRSGELFF
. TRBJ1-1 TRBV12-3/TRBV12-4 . TGTGCCAGCAGTTTAGGGGCGTCCATCAAGAACACTGAAGCTTTCTTT CASSLGASIKNTEAFF
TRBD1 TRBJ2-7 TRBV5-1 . TGCGCCAGCAGCTGGCGACAGGGATACGAGCAGTACTTC CASSWRQGYEQYF
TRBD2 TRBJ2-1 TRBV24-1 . TGTGCCACGGGGACTAGCGGGATTATAGATGAGCAGTTCTTC CATGTSGIIDEQFF
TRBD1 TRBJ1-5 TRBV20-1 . TGCAGTGCAATCTCCGGACAGGGATTAAATCAGCCCCAGCATTTT CSAISGQGLNQPQHF
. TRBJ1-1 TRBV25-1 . TGTGCCAGCAGTGTAGGACTAGGCACTGAAGCTTTCTTT CASSVGLGTEAFF
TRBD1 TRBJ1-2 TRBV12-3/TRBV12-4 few TGTGCCAGCAGTCCTGGGACAGGGTCTAACTATGGCTACACCTTC CASSPGTGSNYGYTF
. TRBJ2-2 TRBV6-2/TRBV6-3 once TGTGCCAGCACCTCGTGGCGGATTCAAACCGGGGAGCTGTTTTTT CASTSWRIQTGELFF
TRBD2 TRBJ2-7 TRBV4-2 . TGTGCCAGCAGCCAAGAGGGGACTAGCGGGGGGACATCCTACGAGCAGTACTTC CASSQEGTSGGTSYEQYF
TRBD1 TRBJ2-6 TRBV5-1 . TGCGCCAGCGGGACAGTGGGCTCTGGGGCCAACGTCCTGACTTTC CASGTVGSGANVLTF
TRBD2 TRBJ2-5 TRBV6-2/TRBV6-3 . TGTGCCAGCAGTTACGGCGGGAAATCGACTAGCGGCCAAGAGACCCAGTACTTC CASSYGGKSTSGQETQYF
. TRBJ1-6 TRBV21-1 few TGTGCCAGCAGCAAAGTGGTAGTCGCGCCTGAGGAGAGATATAATTCACCCCTCCACTTT CASSKVVVAPEERYNSPLHF
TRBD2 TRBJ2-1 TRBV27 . TGTGCCAGCAATGTGGCTAGCGGGAGTAGAAGTGAGCAGTTCTTC CASNVASGSRSEQFF
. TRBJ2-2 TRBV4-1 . TGCGCCAGCAGCCAAGGTGGGGGGACGAACACCGGGGAGCTGTTTTTT CASSQGGGTNTGELFF
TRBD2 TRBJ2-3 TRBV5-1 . TGCGCCAGCAGCCTTGAGGGGCGGGGGGCGGCAGATACGCAGTATTTT CASSLEGRGAADTQYF
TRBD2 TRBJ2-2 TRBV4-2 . TGTGCCAGCAGCCAAGAGACTAGCGGGGCCGGGGAGCTGTTTTTT CASSQETSGAGELFF
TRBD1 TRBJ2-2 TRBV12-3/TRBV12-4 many TGTGCCAGCAGAAGGACAGGTGACACCGGGGAGCTGTTTTTT CASRRTGDTGELFF
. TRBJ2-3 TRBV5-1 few TGCGCCAGCAGCTCCCACGCCACAGATACGCAGTATTTT CASSSHATDTQYF
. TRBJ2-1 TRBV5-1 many TGCGCCAGCAGCTTGGTCGTCAAAAATAATGAGCAGTTCTTC CASSLVVKNNEQFF
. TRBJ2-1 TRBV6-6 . TGTGCCAGCAGTTACCCCCAGGGGAATGAGCAGTTCTTC CASSYPQGNEQFF
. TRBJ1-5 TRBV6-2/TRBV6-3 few TGTGCCAGCAGTTATCATTTAGGGTCGAGTTTTTCCGGCAATCAGCCCCAGCATTTT CASSYHLGSSFSGNQPQHF
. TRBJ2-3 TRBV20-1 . TGCAGTGCTCCGTGGGACGAAAACACAGATACGCAGTATTTT CSAPWDENTDTQYF
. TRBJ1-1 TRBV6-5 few TGTGCCAGCAGTTACTCGAGGGGGTCCGAATATTTAGCTTTCTTT CASSYSRGSEYLAFF
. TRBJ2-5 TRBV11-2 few TGTGCCAGCAGCTTAGATACGGGAGTGAGGGAGACCCAGTACTTC CASSLDTGVRETQYF
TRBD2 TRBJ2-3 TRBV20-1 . TGCAGTGCTAGAGACCCTCTACTAGCGGGGGGTTCAGATACGCAGTATTTT CSARDPLLAGGSDTQYF
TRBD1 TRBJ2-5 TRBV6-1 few TGTGCCAGCAGCTTGGGGACAGCAAGAGAGACCCAGTACTTC CASSLGTARETQYF
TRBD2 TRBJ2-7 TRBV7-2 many TGTGCCAGCAGCGGGTACGGGGGGGCCGGCTACGAGCAGTACTTC CASSGYGGAGYEQYF
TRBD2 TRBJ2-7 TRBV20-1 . TGCAGTGCTTTGGCCTCGGCTAGCGGAATTACCTACGAGCAGTACTTC CSALASASGITYEQYF
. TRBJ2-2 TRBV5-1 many TGCGCCAGCAGCGGTGGGACGTGGGACACCGGGGAGCTGTTTTTT CASSGGTWDTGELFF
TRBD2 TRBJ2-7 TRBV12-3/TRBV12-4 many TGTGCCAGCAGTTTAAGCGGGAATTACGAGCAGTACTTC CASSLSGNYEQYF
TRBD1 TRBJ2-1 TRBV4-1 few TGCGCCAGCAGCAGCCTCCCGGGACAGGGCACAAATGAGCAGTTCTTC CASSSLPGQGTNEQFF
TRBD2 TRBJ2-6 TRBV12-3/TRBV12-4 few TGTGCCAGCAGGGGGACTAGCCCTTCTGGGGCCAACGTCCTGACTTTC CASRGTSPSGANVLTF
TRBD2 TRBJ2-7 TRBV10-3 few TGTGCCATCAGTGAGTCTGGACTAGCGGTATCCTACGAGCAGTACTTC CAISESGLAVSYEQYF
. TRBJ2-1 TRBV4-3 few TGCGCCAGCAGCCAAGGCGTGGGGGAGCAGTTCTTC CASSQGVGEQFF
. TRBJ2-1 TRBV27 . TGTGCCAGCAGCCGCGAATTGGGGAATGAGCAGTTCTTC CASSRELGNEQFF
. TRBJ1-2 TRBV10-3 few TGTGCCACCCTCGATACGGGATTTTCTAACTATGGCTACACCTTC CATLDTGFSNYGYTF
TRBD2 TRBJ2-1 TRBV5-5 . TGTGCCAGCAGCTCGAGGACTAGCGGGGACAGCTCCTACAATGAGCAGTTCTTC CASSSRTSGDSSYNEQFF
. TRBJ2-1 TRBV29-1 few TGCAGCGGGGACCGGTCTGACTCCTACAATGAGCAGTTCTTC CSGDRSDSYNEQFF
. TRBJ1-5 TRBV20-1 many TGCAGTGCTAGAGAGAAACAGAATCAGCCCCAGCATTTT CSAREKQNQPQHF
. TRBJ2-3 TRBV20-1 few TGCAGTGCTACTCCCGTCGGGCGGGACCTCACAGATACGCAGTATTTT CSATPVGRDLTDTQYF
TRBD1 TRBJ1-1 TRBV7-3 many TGTGCCAGCAGCGACAGGGGGAACACTGAAGCTTTCTTT CASSDRGNTEAFF
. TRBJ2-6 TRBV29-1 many TGCAGCGTTGAGGGTTTCTCTGGGGCCAACGTCCTGACTTTC CSVEGFSGANVLTF
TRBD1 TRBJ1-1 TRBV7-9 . TGTGCCAGCAGCTTACAGGGGGTAATCCCTGAAGCTTTCTTT CASSLQGVIPEAFF
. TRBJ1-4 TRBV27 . TGTGCCAGCAGTTTACGGGCAGGAGGTTCTGCAACTAATGAAAAACTGTTTTTT CASSLRAGGSATNEKLFF
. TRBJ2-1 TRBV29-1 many TGCAGCGTCCTGGGGGGGCCCGGGGCCAATGAGCAGTTCTTC CSVLGGPGANEQFF
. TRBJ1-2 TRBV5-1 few TGCGCCAGCAGCCGACAGGATGTCTATGGCTACACCTTC CASSRQDVYGYTF
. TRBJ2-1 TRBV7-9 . TGTGCCAGCAGCCACAAAGTGGGACCATACAATGAGCAGTTCTTC CASSHKVGPYNEQFF
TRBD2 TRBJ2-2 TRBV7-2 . TGTGCCAGCAGCTTGAGGACTAGCAGGGGCACCGGGGAGCTGTTTTTT CASSLRTSRGTGELFF
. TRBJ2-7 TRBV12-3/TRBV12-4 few TGTGCCAGCAGTCAACAGGTACCCCCCTACGAGCAGTACTTC CASSQQVPPYEQYF
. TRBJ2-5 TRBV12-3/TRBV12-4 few TGTGCCAGCAGTTTAGAGGCGGGGCGGTTCCAAGAGACCCAGTACTTC CASSLEAGRFQETQYF
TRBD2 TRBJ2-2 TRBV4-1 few TGCGCCAGCAGCCAAGGACTAGCGGGAGCCGCCGGGGAGCTGTTTTTT CASSQGLAGAAGELFF
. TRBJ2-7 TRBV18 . TGTGCCAGCTCCCCGGGATACCCCTACGAGCAGTACTTC CASSPGYPYEQYF